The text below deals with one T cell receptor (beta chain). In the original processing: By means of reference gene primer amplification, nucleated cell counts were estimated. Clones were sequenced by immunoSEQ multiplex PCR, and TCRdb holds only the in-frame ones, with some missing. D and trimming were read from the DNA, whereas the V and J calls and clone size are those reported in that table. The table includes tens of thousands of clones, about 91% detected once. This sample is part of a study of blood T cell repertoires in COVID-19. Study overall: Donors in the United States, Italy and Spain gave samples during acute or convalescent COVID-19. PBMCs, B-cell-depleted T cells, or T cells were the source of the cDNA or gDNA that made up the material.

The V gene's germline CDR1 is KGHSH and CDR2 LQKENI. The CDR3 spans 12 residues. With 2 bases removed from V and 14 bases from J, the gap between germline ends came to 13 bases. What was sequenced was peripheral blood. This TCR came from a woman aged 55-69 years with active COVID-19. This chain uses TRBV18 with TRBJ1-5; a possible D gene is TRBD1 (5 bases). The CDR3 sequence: CASSPTQGNKHF. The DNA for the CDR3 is TGTGCCAGCTCACCAACTCAGGGAAATAAGCATTTT. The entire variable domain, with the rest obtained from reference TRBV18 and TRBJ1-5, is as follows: NAGVMQNPRHLVRRRGQEARLRCSPMKGHSHVYWYRQLPEEGLKFMVYLQKENIIDESGMPKERFSAEFPKEGPSILRIQQVVRGDSAAYFCASSPTQGNKHFGDGTRLSIL.